This T cell receptor beta chain was obtained from a study of T-cell memory formation after mild COVID-19. General study results and limits: Shrinking CD4+ clones were chiefly CM and EM; CD8+ ones were chiefly EMRA.

There are a few counts of this clonotype. The antigen is unknown. TCRdb redid the calling of the 5' RACE reads with MiXCR, one entry per CDR3 protein. The sample yields more than 300,000 distinct CDR3 sequences, roughly an eighth seen once. V lost 4 bases and J lost 5, with 20 bases in between. Germline-derived CDR1 and CDR2 are SGHTA and FQGTGA. The CDR3 is 16 residues long. This chain joins TRBV7-3 and TRBJ2-5, with D hard to call. This TCR came from a young man who had mild COVID-19 (a few samples of this study predate the infection). Cell type and time point are not known. The material sequenced was PBMCs or a T cell subset sorted from them (not recorded which). In nucleotides, the CDR3 is TGTGCCAGCAGCTCGGGCCTTTTCGGTTCTAACGAGACCCAGTACTTC. Translated, it gives CASSSGLFGSNETQYF.